A single T cell receptor beta chain is shown here with its context. The CDR3 consists of 18 residues. Deletions cut 1 base from V and 2 bases from J, with 20 bases between. The germline V gene encodes CDR1 SGHTA and CDR2 FQGNSA. As originally analysed: Estimates of nucleated cell counts were drawn from the amplification of reference gene primers. TCRdb's copy holds only in-frame clones and misses some; the assay was immunoSEQ multiplex PCR. For V, J and clone size, that table is used; D and trimming come from the DNA. The data contain approximately 260,000 clones, around four fifths of them singletons. The source of the sample is a study of blood T cell repertoires in COVID-19. Study context: Some COVID-19 samples were acute and others convalescent; all came from the United States, Italy and Spain. T cells, B-cell-depleted T cells, or PBMCs provided the cDNA or gDNA that served as material.

The sample comprised peripheral blood. The chain combines TRBV7-2 with TRBJ2-5, with D possibly matching TRBD2 (7 bases). The receptor was isolated from a woman aged 55-75 years with active or convalescent COVID-19. CDR3 coding DNA: TGTGCCAGCAGCTTAGGGTGGGGGGGGCAGACCCTTCAAGAGACCCAGTACTTC. The encoded protein is CASSLGWGGQTLQETQYF.